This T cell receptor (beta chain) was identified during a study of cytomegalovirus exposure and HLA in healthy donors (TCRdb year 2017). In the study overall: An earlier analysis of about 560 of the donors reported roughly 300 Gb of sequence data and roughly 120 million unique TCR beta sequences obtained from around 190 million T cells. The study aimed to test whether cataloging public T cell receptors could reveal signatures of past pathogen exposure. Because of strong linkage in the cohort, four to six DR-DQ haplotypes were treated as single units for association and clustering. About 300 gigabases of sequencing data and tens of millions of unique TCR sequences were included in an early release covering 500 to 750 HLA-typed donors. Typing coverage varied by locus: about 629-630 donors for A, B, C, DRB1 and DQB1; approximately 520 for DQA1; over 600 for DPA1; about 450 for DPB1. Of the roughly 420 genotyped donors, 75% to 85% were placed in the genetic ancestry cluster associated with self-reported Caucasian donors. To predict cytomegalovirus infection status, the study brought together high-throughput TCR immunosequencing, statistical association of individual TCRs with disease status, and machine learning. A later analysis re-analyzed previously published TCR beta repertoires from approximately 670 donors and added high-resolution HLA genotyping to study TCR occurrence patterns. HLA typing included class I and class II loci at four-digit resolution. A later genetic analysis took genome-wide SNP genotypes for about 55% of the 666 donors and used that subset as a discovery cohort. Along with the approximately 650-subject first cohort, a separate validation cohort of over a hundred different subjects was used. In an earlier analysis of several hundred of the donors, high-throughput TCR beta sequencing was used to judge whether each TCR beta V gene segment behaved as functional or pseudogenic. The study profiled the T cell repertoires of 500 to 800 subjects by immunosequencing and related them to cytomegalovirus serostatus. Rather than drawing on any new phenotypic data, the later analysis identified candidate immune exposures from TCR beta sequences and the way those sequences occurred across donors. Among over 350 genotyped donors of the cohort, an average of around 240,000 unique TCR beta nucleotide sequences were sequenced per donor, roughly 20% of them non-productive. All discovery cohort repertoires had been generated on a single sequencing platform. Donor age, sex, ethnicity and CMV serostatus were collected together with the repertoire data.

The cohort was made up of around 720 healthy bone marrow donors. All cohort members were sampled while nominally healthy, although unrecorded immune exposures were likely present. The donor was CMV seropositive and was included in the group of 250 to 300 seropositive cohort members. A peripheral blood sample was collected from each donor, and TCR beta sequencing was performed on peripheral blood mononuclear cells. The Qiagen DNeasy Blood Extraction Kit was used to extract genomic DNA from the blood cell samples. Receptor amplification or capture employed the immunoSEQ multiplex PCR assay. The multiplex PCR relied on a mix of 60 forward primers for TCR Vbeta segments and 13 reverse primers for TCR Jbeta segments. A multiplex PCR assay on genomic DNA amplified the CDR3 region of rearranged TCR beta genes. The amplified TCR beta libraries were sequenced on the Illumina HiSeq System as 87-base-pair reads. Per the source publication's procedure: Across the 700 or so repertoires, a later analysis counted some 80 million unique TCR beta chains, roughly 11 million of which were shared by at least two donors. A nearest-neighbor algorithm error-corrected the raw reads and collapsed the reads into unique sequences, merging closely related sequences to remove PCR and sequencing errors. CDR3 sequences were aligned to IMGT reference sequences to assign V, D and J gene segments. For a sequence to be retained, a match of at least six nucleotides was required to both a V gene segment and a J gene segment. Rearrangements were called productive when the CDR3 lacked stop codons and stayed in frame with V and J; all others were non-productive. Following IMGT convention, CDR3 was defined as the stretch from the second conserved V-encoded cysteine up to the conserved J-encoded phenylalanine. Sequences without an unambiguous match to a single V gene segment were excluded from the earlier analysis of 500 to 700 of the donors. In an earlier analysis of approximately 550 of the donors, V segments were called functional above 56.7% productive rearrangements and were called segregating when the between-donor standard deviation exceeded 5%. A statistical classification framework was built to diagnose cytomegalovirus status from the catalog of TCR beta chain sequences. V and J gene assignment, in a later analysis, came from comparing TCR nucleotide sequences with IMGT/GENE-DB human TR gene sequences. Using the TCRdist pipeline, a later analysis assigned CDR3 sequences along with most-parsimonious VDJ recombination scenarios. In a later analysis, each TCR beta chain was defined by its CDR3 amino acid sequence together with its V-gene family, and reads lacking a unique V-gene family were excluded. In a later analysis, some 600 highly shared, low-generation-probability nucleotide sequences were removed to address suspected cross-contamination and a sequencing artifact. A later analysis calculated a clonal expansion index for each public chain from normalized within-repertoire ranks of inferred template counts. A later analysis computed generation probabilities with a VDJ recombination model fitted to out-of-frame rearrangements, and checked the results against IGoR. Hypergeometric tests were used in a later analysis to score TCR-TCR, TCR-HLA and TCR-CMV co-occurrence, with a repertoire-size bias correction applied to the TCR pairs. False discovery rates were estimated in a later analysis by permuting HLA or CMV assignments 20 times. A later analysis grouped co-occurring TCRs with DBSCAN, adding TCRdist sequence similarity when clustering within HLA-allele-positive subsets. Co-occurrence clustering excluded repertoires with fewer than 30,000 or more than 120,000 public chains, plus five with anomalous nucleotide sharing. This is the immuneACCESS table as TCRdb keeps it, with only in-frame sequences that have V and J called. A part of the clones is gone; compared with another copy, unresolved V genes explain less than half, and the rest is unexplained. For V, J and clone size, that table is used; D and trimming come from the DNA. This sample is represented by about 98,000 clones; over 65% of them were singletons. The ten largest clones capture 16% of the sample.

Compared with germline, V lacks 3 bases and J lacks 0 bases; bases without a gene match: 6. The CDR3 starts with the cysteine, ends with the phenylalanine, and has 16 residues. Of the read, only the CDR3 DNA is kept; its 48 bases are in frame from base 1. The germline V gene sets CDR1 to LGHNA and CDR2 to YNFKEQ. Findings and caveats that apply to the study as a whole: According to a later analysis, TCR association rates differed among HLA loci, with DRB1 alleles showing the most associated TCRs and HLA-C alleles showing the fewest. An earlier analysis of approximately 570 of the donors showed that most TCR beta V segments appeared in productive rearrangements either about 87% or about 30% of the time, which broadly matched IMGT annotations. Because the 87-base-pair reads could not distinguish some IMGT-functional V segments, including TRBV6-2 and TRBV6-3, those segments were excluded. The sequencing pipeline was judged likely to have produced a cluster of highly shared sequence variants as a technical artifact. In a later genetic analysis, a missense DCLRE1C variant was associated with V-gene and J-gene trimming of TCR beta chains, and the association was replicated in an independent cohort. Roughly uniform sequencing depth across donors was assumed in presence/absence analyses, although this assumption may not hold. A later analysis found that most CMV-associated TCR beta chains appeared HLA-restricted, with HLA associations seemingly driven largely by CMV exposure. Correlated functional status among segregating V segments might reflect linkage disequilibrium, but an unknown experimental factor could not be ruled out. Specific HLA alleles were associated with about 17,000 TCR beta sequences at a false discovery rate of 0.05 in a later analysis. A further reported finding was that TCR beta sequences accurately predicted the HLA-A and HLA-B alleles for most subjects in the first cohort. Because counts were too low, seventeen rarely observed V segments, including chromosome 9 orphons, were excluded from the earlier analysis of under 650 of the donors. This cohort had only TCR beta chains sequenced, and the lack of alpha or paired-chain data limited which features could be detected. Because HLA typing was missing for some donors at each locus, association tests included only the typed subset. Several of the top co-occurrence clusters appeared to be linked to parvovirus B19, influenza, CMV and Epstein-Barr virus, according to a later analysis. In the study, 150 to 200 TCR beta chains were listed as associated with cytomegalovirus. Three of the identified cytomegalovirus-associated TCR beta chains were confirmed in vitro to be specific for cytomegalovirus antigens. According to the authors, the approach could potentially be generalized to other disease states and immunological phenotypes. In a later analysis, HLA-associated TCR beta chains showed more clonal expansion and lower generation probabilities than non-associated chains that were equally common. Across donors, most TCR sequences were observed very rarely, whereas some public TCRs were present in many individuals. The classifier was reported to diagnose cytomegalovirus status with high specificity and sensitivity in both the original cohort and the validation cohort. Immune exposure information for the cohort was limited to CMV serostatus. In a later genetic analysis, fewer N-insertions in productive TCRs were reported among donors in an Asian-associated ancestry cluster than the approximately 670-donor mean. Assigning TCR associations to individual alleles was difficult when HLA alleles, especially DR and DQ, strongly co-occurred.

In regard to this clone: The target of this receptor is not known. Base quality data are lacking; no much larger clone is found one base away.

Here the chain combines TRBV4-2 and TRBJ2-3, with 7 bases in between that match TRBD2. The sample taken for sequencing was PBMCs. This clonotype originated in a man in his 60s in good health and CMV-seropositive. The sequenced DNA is TGTGCCAGCAGCCATGGGGGGGGGTCTAGCACAGATACGCAGTATTTT. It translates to CASSHGGGSSTDTQYF.